Listed here are 15 T cell receptor beta chains from one sample, sequenced in a study of T cell responses to AZD1222 COVID-19 vaccine. Sequencing used immunoSEQ multiplex PCR; TCRdb keeps in-frame clones, though not all of them. Seen here are some 140,000 clones, approximately 90% observed once, and the top ten hold 5.5%. Sequencing was performed on peripheral blood, taken on day 0 of AZD1222 vaccination. The receptors were sampled from an adult in good health.

The chain carries TRBV7-2 and TRBJ1-5; the D gene is possibly TRBD1 (6 bases). The germline V gene encodes CDR1 SGHTA and CDR2 FQGNSA. Trimming cost V 5 bases and J 1 base, with 12 bases left between them. CDR3 length: 15 amino acids. The CDR3 loop reads CASSPQQGSNQPQHF. The DNA of the CDR3 is TGTGCCAGCAGCCCACAACAGGGAAGCAATCAGCCCCAGCATTTT.

The V call is TRBV7-9, the J call TRBJ1-1; D remains ambiguous. The V end was cut by 5 bases, the J end by 1 base, with 11 bases between. The CDR3 consists of 14 residues. Germline CDR1 and CDR2: SEHNR and FQNEAQ (reference sequence). Here the CDR3 reads CASSPRTQNTEAFF. CDR3 DNA: TGTGCCAGCAGCCCCCGGACTCAGAACACTGAAGCTTTCTTT.

Here the CDR3 reads CASTLRGASGNTIYF. For the CDR3, the DNA is TGTGCCAGCACCCTGAGGGGGGCCTCTGGAAACACCATATATTTT. This chain uses TRBV5-4 with TRBJ1-3; D is possibly TRBD1 (6 bases). Germline loops: CDR1 SGHNT, CDR2 YYREEE (reference sequence). CDR3 length equals 15 residues. Trimming left V 6 bases short and J 0 bases short, with 13 bases between.

This chain joins TRBV7-6 and TRBJ2-1; TRBD2 matches at 8 bases. The CDR3 loop spans 16 amino acids. V was clipped by 2 bases and J by 2 bases; unmatched bases: 5. CDR1 SGHVS and CDR2 FNYEAQ come from the germline V gene. CDR3 bases: TGTGCCAGCAGCTTAAAAGGGACTAGGGCCTACAATGAGCAGTTCTTC. Its protein is CASSLKGTRAYNEQFF.

The V gene is TRBV3-1 (or the pseudogene TRBV3-2), the J gene TRBJ2-2; 10 bases match TRBD2. V was pared by 3 bases and J by 7 bases, with 14 bases of the junction left unmatched. This CDR3 is built from 18 residues. Germline CDR1 LGHDT, CDR2 YNNKEL (reference sequence). The CDR3 DNA follows: TGTGCCAGCAGCCAGAGCCCGCTAGCGGGAGTTCAGGTCGGGGAGCTGTTTTTT. Amino acids: CASSQSPLAGVQVGELFF.

In this sample, this clone turned up a few times. The chain is built from TRBV3-1 (or the pseudogene TRBV3-2) and TRBJ2-5; TRBD2 matches 10 bases. J lost 1 base, V lost 5 bases, and 4 bases had no gene match. The CDR3 is 15 amino acids. In germline, CDR1 is LGHDT, CDR2 YNNKEL (reference sequence). The CDR3 here is CASSFGTSAQETQYF. The CDR3 DNA follows: TGTGCCAGCAGCTTCGGGACTAGCGCCCAAGAGACCCAGTACTTC.

The chain uses TRBV30 and TRBJ2-1; 10 nucleotides align to TRBD2. CDR3 size: 19 residues. V was pared by 2 bases and J by 4 bases, with 17 bases of the junction left unmatched. The germline gives CDR1 GTSNPN, CDR2 SVGIG (reference sequence). CDR3 protein: CAWSTFFSGRPSGYNEQFF. The DNA for the CDR3 is TGTGCCTGGAGTACTTTTTTTAGCGGGAGGCCCTCAGGGTACAATGAGCAGTTCTTC.

This clone turned up a few times. This chain uses TRBV5-1 with TRBJ1-2, with TRBD1 as a possible D gene (5 bases). The CDR3 extends over 13 amino acids. Germline V gene sequence: CDR1 SGHRS, CDR2 YFSETQ. Between the trimmed V and J ends, which lost 4 bases and 6 bases, there was a span of 13 bases. The CDR3 reads CASSPGGVDGYTF. Here the CDR3 DNA reads TGCGCCAGCAGCCCCGGGGGGGTTGATGGCTACACCTTC.

This clone appeared a single time. The chain links TRBV19 to TRBJ2-1; TRBD2 aligns across 12 bases. CDR3 length: 17 amino acids. V lost 3 bases, J lost 7 bases, and 10 bases stayed unmatched. The germline CDR1 and CDR2 sequences are LNHDA and SQIVND (reference sequence). The CDR3 loop reads CASSMLAGGPILNEQFF. CDR3 nucleotide sequence: TGTGCCAGTAGTATGCTAGCGGGAGGGCCAATCTTAAATGAGCAGTTCTTC.

J is TRBJ1-2 and V is TRBV7-2; no firm D call. Trimming removed 1 base from V and 5 bases from J, with 5 bases in between. Per the germline V gene, CDR1 is SGHTA and CDR2 is FQGNSA. The CDR3 consists of 12 residues. DNA of the CDR3: TGTGCCAGCAGCTTAGGGGCTTATGGCTACACCTTC. Protein product: CASSLGAYGYTF.

This clone was counted only a few times. The chain joins TRBV2 to TRBJ1-6, with 10 bases identical to TRBD1. Trimming cost V 5 bases and J 7 bases; bases outside gene matches: 2. The CDR3 is 14 residues long. CDR1 SNHLY and CDR2 FYNNEI come from the germline V gene. The CDR3 protein is CASSTTGGNSPLHF. CDR3 nucleotide sequence: TGTGCCAGCAGTACGACAGGGGGCAATTCACCCCTCCACTTT.

The J gene is TRBJ1-1, the V gene TRBV27; D uncertain. The germline gives CDR1 MNHEY, CDR2 SMNVEV (reference sequence). V lost 5 bases and J lost 1, with 23 bases in between. The CDR3 spans 18 residues. The CDR3 DNA reads as TGTGCCAGCAGTCTAAAAGGCGGGTTGGGGATGTGGAACACTGAAGCTTTCTTT. Translation gives CASSLKGGLGMWNTEAFF.

The V and J genes are TRBV4-3 and TRBJ1-2; unclear D gene. The V gene lost 2 bases and the J gene lost 7 bases, with 17 bases spanning the gap. CDR1 is LGHNA and CDR2 is YSLEER in the germline V gene. The CDR3 has 15 residues. DNA for the CDR3: TGCGCCAGCAGCCAACCGGGTTTGGGTCTGGCTGGCTACACCTTC. Its translation is CASSQPGLGLAGYTF.

J is TRBJ1-5 and V is TRBV6-2 or TRBV6-3; weak D call: TRBD1 (5 bases). Looked up from germline, CDR1 is MNHEY and CDR2 is SVGEGT. The CDR3 covers 15 residues. The ends were cut back, 4 bases at V and 1 base at J, with 11 bases in the middle. DNA of the CDR3: TGTGCCAGCAGTTCCCGACAGATAAGCAATCAGCCCCAGCATTTT. Translating gives CASSSRQISNQPQHF.

The CDR3 bases are TGTGCCAGCAGCCTCCGGGACAGGGGCGAGAACACTGAAGCTTTCTTT. Translated: CASSLRDRGENTEAFF. The chain is built from TRBV7-2 and TRBJ1-1; 10 positions match TRBD1. The CDR3 loop spans 16 amino acids. CDR1 SGHTA and CDR2 FQGNSA come from the germline V gene. The V segment lost 5 bases and the J segment 1 base; nucleotides outside the gene matches: 7.